The clone carrying this T cell receptor (beta chain) has at least ten counts. The data are from a study of metastatic and nonmetastatic thyroid tumors. No patient received treatment before thyroid surgery. TCRdb reanalyzed the PCR reads with MiXCR. The sample has tens of thousands of clones, around 16% seen once. The sample taken for sequencing was tumor tissue. This clonotype was sampled from a female donor with papillary thyroid cancer or a benign thyroid nodule (not recorded which). Some clones in this sample may be carry-over from other donors' samples.

CDR3 protein: CASSLAQGGEQYF. As DNA, the CDR3 is TGTGCCAGCAGCTTAGCGCAGGGAGGCGAGCAGTACTTC. The chain uses TRBV7-9 and TRBJ2-7; D is perhaps TRBD2 (6 bases). V lost 0 bases, J lost 6 bases, and 9 bases lay in between. The length of the CDR3 is 13 residues. Germline CDR1 SEHNR, CDR2 FQNEAQ (reference sequence).